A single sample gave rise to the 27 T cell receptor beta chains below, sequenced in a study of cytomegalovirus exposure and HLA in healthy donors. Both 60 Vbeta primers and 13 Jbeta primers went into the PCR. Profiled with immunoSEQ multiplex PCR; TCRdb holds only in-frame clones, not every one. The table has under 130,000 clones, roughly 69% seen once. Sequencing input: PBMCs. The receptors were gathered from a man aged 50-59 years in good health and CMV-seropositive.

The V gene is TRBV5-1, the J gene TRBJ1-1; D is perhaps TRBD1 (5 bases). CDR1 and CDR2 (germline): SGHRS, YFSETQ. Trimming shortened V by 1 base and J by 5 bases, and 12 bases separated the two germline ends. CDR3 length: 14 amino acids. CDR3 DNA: TGCGCCAGCAGCTTGAGGGGTCGGCGGACTGAAGCTTTCTTT. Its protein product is CASSLRGRRTEAFF. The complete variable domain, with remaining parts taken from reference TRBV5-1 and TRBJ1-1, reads KAGVTQTPRYLIKTRGQQVTLSCSPISGHRSVSWYQQTPGQGLQFLFEYFSETQRNKGNFPGRFSGRQFSNSRSEMNVSTLELGDSALYLCASSLRGRRTEAFFGQGTRLTVV.

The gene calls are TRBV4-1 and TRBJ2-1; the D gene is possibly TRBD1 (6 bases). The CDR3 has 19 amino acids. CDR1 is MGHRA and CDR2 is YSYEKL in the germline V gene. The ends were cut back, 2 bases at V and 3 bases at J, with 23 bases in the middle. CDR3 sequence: CASSQPVPNNRENYNEQFF. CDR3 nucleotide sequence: TGCGCCAGCAGCCAACCCGTGCCTAACAACAGGGAGAACTACAATGAGCAGTTCTTC.

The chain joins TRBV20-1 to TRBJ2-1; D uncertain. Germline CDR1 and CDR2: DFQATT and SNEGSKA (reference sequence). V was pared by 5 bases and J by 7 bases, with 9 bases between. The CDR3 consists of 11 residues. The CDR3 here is CSAGLGNEQFF. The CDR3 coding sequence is TGCAGTGCTGGCCTCGGGAATGAGCAGTTCTTC.

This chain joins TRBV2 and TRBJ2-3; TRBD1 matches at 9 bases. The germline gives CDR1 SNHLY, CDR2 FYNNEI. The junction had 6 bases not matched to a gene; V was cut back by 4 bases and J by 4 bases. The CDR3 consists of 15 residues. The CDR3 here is CASSVLRTGADTQYF. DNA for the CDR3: TGTGCCAGCAGTGTATTAAGGACAGGGGCAGATACGCAGTATTTT.

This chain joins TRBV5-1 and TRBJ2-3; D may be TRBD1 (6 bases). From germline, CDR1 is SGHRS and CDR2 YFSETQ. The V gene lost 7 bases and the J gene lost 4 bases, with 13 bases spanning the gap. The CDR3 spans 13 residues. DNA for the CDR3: TGCGCCAGCCGACAGGAGGCGGCAGATACGCAGTATTTT. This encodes CASRQEAADTQYF.

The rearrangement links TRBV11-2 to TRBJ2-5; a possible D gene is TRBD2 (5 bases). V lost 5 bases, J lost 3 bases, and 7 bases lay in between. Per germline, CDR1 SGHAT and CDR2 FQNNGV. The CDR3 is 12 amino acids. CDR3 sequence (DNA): TGTGCCAGCAGCCGGGGTAAAGAGACCCAGTACTTC. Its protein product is CASSRGKETQYF.

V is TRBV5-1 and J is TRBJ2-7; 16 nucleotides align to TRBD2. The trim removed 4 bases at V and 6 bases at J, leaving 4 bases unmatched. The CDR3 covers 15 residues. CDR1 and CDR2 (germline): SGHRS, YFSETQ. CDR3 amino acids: CASSTGTSGGGEQYF. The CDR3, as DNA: TGCGCCAGCAGCACCGGGACTAGCGGGGGGGGCGAGCAGTACTTC.

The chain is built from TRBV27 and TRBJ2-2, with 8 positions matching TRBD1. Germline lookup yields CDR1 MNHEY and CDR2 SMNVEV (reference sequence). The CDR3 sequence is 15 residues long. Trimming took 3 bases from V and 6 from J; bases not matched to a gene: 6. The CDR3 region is CASSFRGRSAGELFF. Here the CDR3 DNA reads TGTGCCAGCAGTTTCAGGGGGCGGTCGGCCGGGGAGCTGTTTTTT.

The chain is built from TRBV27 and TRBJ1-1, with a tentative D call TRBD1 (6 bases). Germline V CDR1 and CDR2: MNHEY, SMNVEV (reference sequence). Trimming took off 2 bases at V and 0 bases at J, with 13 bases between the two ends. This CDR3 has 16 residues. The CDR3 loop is CASSLATGALNTEAFF. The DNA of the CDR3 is TGTGCCAGCAGTTTAGCGACAGGAGCGTTGAACACTGAAGCTTTCTTT.

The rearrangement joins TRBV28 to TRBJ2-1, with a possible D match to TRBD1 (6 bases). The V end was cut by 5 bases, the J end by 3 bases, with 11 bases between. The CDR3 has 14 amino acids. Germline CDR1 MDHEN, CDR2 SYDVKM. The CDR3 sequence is CASSPGTNYNEQFF. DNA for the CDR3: TGTGCCAGCAGTCCCGGGACAAACTACAATGAGCAGTTCTTC.

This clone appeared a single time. The CDR3 sequence is CASSLAYRGQAYGYTF. The CDR3, as DNA: TGCGCCAGCAGCCTAGCTTATAGGGGACAGGCCTATGGCTACACCTTC. J is TRBJ1-2 and V is TRBV4-1, with 8 bases lining up with TRBD1. V trimming: 4 bases; J trimming: 4 bases; junction bases outside the gene matches: 11. Looked up from germline, CDR1 is MGHRA and CDR2 is YSYEKL. The CDR3 has 16 residues.

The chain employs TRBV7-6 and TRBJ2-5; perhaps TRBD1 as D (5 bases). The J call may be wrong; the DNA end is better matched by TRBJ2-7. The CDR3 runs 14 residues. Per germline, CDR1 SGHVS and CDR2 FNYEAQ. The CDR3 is CASSLGQRSYEQYF. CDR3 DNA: TGTGCCAGCAGCCTGGGGCAGAGATCCTACGAGCAGTACTTC.

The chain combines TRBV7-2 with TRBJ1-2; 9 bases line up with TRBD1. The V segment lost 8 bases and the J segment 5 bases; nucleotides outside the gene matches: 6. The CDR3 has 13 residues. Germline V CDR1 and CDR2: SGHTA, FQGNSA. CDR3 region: CASGQGKGYGYTF. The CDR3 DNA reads TGTGCCAGCGGACAGGGGAAAGGGTATGGCTACACCTTC.

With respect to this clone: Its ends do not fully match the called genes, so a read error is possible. The CDR3, as DNA: TGTGCCATCAGTGAGTCGGGGGCACGCTCTGGGGCCAACGGCCTGACTTTC. Translating gives CAISESGARSGANGLTF. The V and J genes are TRBV10-3 and TRBJ2-6, with D possibly matching TRBD1 (6 bases). The CDR3 covers 17 residues. Germline V gene lookup returns CDR1 ENHRY and CDR2 SYGVKD.

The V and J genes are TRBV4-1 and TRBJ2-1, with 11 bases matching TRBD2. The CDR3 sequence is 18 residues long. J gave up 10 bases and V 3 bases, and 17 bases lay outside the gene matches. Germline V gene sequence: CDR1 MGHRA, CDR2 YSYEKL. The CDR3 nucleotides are TGCGCCAGCAGCCACCCCCCCCTAGCGGGGGGCCCCGCGGGGGAGCAGTTCTTC. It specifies CASSHPPLAGGPAGEQFF.

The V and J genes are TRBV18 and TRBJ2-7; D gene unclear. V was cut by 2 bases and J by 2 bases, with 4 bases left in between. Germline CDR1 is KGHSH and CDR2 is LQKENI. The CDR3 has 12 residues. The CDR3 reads CASSPITYEQYF. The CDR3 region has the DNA TGTGCCAGCTCACCAATCACCTACGAGCAGTACTTC. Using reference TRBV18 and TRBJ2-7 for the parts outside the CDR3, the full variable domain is NAGVMQNPRHLVRRRGQEARLRCSPMKGHSHVYWYRQLPEEGLKFMVYLQKENIIDESGMPKERFSAEFPKEGPSILRIQQVVRGDSAAYFCASSPITYEQYFGPGTRLTVT.

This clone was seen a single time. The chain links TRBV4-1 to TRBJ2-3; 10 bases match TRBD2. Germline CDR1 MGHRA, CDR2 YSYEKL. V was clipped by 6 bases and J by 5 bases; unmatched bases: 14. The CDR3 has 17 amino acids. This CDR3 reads CASRRGVAGGWGDTQYF. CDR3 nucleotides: TGCGCCAGCAGAAGGGGGGTAGCGGGGGGTTGGGGAGATACGCAGTATTTT.

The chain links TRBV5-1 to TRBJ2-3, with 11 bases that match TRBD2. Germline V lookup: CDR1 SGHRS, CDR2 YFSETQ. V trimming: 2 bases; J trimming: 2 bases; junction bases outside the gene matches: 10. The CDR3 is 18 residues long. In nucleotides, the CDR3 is TGCGCCAGCAGCTTAGAGCGAACTAGCGGGGGACTCACAGATACGCAGTATTTT. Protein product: CASSLERTSGGLTDTQYF.

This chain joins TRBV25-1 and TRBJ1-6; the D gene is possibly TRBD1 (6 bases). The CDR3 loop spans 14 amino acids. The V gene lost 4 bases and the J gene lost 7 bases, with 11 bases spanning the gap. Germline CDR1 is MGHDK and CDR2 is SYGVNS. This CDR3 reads CASSAQGWNSPLHF. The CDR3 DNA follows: TGTGCCAGCAGTGCGCAGGGGTGGAATTCACCCCTCCACTTT.

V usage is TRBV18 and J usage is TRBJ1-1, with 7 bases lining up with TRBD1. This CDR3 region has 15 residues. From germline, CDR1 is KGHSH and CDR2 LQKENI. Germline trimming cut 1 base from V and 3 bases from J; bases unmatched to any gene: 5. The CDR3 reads CASSPLRGVDTEAFF. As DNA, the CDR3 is TGTGCCAGCTCACCACTCAGGGGGGTGGACACTGAAGCTTTCTTT.

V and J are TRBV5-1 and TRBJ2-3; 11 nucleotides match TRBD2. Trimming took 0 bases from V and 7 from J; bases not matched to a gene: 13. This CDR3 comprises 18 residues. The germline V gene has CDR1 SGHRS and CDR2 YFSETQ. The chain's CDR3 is CASSLGVAGGPRMNTQYF. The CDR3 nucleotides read TGCGCCAGCAGCTTGGGGGTAGCGGGAGGGCCACGCATGAATACGCAGTATTTT.

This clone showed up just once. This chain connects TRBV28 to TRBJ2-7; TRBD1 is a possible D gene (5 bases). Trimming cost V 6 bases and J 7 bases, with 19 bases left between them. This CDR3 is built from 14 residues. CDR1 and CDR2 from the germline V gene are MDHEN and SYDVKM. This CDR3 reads CASRASIDSKEQYF. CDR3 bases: TGTGCCAGCAGGGCGAGCATCGACAGTAAAGAGCAGTACTTC.

CDR3 residues: CASGSSFIGGQETQYF. DNA of the CDR3: TGTGCTAGTGGTTCCTCCTTTATAGGGGGCCAAGAGACCCAGTACTTC. The gene calls are TRBV12-5 and TRBJ2-5, with TRBD1 as a possible D gene (6 bases). Trimming took off 4 bases at V and 1 base at J, with 16 bases between the two ends. This CDR3 spans 16 amino acids. From germline, CDR1 is LGHNT and CDR2 FRNRAP.

CDR3 nucleotides: TGTGCCACCAGCAGAGGGACCCCCGGGGCGGGAGGGCAGAATGAGCAGTTCTTC. Amino acid sequence: CATSRGTPGAGGQNEQFF. The J gene is TRBJ2-1, the V gene TRBV15, with 9 bases fitting TRBD2. Germline lookup yields CDR1 LNHNV and CDR2 YYDKDF (reference sequence). The CDR3 covers 18 residues. V lost 1 base and J lost 7; bases outside the gene matches: 14.

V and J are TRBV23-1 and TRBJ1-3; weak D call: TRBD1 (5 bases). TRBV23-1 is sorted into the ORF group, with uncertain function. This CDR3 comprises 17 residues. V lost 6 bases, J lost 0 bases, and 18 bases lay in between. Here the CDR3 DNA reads TGCGCCAGCAGCCTAAATGAGCGGGGCCTCTCTGGAAACACCATATATTTT. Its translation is CASSLNERGLSGNTIYF.

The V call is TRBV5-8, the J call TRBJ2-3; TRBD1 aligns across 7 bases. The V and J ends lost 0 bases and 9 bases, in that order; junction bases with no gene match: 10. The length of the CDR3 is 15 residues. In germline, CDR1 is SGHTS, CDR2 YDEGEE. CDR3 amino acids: CASSLEGQNQATQYF. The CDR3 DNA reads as TGTGCCAGCAGCTTGGAGGGACAGAACCAAGCCACGCAGTATTTT.

The CDR3 sequence: CASSLREGYGYTF. The CDR3, as DNA: TGTGCCAGCAGCTTAAGGGAGGGCTATGGCTACACCTTC. The chain employs TRBV7-3 and TRBJ1-2; D remains unclear. Germline CDR1 SGHTA, CDR2 FQGTGA. Between the trimmed V and J ends, which lost 1 base and 4 bases, there was a span of 7 bases. This CDR3 has 13 residues.